What follows are 13 T cell receptor beta chains derived from one specimen sequenced in a study of blood T cell repertoires in COVID-19 (TCRdb year 2020). Libraries were prepared through the immunoSEQ multiplex PCR assay. The table comes from immuneACCESS by way of TCRdb, which keeps in-frame sequences with V and J called. Part of the clones is missing from these tables; in studies checked, under half for an unresolved V gene and the rest for unknown reasons. This sample has approximately 180,000 clones in its table, and nearly 90% of those were observed once. The leading ten clones occupy roughly 21% of the sample. Sequenced: peripheral blood. These receptors were obtained from a man aged 55 to 70 with active or convalescent COVID-19.

This chain joins TRBV9 and TRBJ2-3; a possible D gene is TRBD1 (5 bases). The V end lost 0 bases, the J end lost 2 bases, and 10 bases lay between the germline ends. The CDR3 sequence is 15 residues long. Germline lookup yields CDR1 SGDLS and CDR2 YYNGEE. For the CDR3, the DNA is TGTGCCAGCAGCGTAGGGGGCGTGAACACAGATACGCAGTATTTT. Translation gives CASSVGGVNTDTQYF.

This sequence joins TRBV9 and TRBJ2-5, with 12 bases that match TRBD2. Losses at the gene ends were 4 bases for V and 5 bases for J; bases not matched to a gene: 9. From germline, CDR1 is SGDLS and CDR2 YYNGEE. This CDR3 is built from 16 residues. CDR3 nucleotide sequence: TGTGCCAGCAGCTCAGGACTAGCGGGGAGGGGGGAGACCCAGTACTTC. This sequence encodes CASSSGLAGRGETQYF.

The chain joins TRBV2 to TRBJ1-4; D not certain. This CDR3 is 14 amino acids long. Per germline, CDR1 SNHLY and CDR2 FYNNEI. The V end lost 5 bases, the J end lost 13 bases, and 20 bases lay between the germline ends. The CDR3 reads CASSPIMGSAGLFF. The DNA for the CDR3 is TGTGCCAGCAGTCCAATTATGGGGAGCGCCGGACTGTTTTTT.

V usage is TRBV10-2 and J usage is TRBJ2-7; 7 bases are a match to TRBD1. This CDR3 has 16 amino acids. Germline assignment: CDR1 WSHSY and CDR2 SAAADI. J lost 3 bases, V lost 3 bases, and 11 bases had no gene match. The CDR3 spells CASSDRRGGVDYEQYF. DNA for the CDR3: TGCGCCAGCAGTGACCGCCGAGGGGGCGTCGACTACGAGCAGTACTTC.

The chain couples TRBV2 to TRBJ2-7; D gene uncertain. V was pared by 8 bases and J by 3 bases, with 5 bases between. CDR3 length equals 10 residues. Germline V CDR1 and CDR2: SNHLY, FYNNEI. CDR3 sequence: CASGLYEQYF. Here the CDR3 DNA reads TGTGCCAGCGGGCTCTACGAGCAGTACTTC.

This clone occurred a few times. The chain is built from TRBV29-1 and TRBJ1-3; 7 bases match TRBD1. This CDR3 has 17 residues. After removal of 8 bases from V and 0 bases from J, the junction contained 16 bases not matched to a gene. Germline CDR1 is SQVTM and CDR2 is ANQGSEA. CDR3 coding DNA: TGCAGCTTTACCCACGACAGGGCCTTTTTCTCTGGAAACACCATATATTTT. Amino acid sequence: CSFTHDRAFFSGNTIYF.

This chain connects TRBV5-1 to TRBJ2-3, with D perhaps TRBD1 (5 bases). Trimming left V 4 bases short and J 2 bases short, with 11 bases between. The CDR3 covers 14 residues. Germline loops: CDR1 SGHRS, CDR2 YFSETQ. The CDR3 is CASSGQDTTDTQYF. The CDR3 nucleotides read TGCGCCAGCAGCGGGCAGGACACCACAGATACGCAGTATTTT.

This clone has only one observation. The genes are TRBV19 and TRBJ1-2; 7 nucleotides agree with TRBD1. The CDR3 contains 13 residues. V shed 5 bases, J shed 7 bases, and the junction held 7 bases outside the gene matches. Germline CDR1 and CDR2: LNHDA and SQIVND (reference sequence). As DNA, the CDR3 is TGTGCCAGTAGTCAACAGGGGATGGTTGGCTACACCTTC. Its protein product is CASSQQGMVGYTF.

This chain uses TRBV7-3 with TRBJ2-2; TRBD2 aligns across 14 bases. The germline CDR1 and CDR2 sequences are SGHTA and FQGTGA. J gave up 3 bases and V 6 bases, and 12 bases lay outside the gene matches. CDR3 length equals 19 residues. In DNA form, the CDR3 reads TGTGCCAGCAGTCTTAAGGGACTAGCGGGGGCTCGGTACACCGGGGAGCTGTTTTTT. It specifies CASSLKGLAGARYTGELFF.

This clone was counted a single time. V gene TRBV6-5 combines with J gene TRBJ2-7; TRBD1 agrees at 10 bases. V trimming: 5 bases; J trimming: 2 bases; junction bases outside the gene matches: 6. This CDR3 region has 15 residues. The germline V gene encodes CDR1 MNHEY and CDR2 SVGAGI. CDR3 sequence (DNA): TGTGCCAGCAGTACGGGAGGGACAGGGGCCTACGAGCAGTACTTC. It is translated as CASSTGGTGAYEQYF.

The rearrangement links TRBV25-1 to TRBJ1-2; D call uncertain. V lost 2 bases to trimming and J lost 6 bases, with 7 bases between them. CDR3 length: 12 amino acids. Germline V CDR1 and CDR2: MGHDK, SYGVNS. The CDR3 DNA reads TGTGCCAGCAGTGAACGAGGAGATGGCTACACCTTC. Translating gives CASSERGDGYTF.

This clone was observed a handful of times. This chain connects TRBV5-1 to TRBJ1-2; weak D call: TRBD1 (6 bases). Germline CDR1 and CDR2: SGHRS and YFSETQ. The CDR3 consists of 14 residues. V lost 1 base to trimming and J lost 6 bases, with 13 bases between them. Here the CDR3 DNA reads TGCGCCAGCAGCTTGTCCGCAGGGGTTGATGGCTACACCTTC. This encodes CASSLSAGVDGYTF.

The V call is TRBV10-3, the J call TRBJ2-1; D remains ambiguous. V was cut by 3 bases and J by 9 bases, with 15 bases left in between. This CDR3 has 14 amino acids. Germline lookup yields CDR1 ENHRY and CDR2 SYGVKD. In DNA form, the CDR3 reads TGTGCCATCAGTGACACCTCGCCCCCGGGTGAGCAGTTCTTC. This gives the protein CAISDTSPPGEQFF.